The clone carrying this T cell receptor (beta chain) showed up just once. No antigen is known for it. TCRdb reprocessed the RACE reads with MiXCR, giving one entry per CDR3 protein. The table records about 380,000 distinct CDR3 sequences, approximately 5.1% of them present only once. This sample was taken from a study of human T cells and chemical hapten exposure. The V end was cut by 0 bases, the J end by 2 bases, with 12 bases between. Germline V gene lookup returns CDR1 DFQATT and CDR2 SNEGSKA (reference sequence). This CDR3 spans 15 amino acids. Whole-study findings and limits: TCRs at high frequency, those above 1 in 1000, did not change with DPC sensitization.

Noted time point: patch test 1, 2 weeks after DPC sensitization. Treatment meaning: therapeutic diphenylcyclopropenone sensitization with weekly scalp DPC. V is TRBV20-1 and J is TRBJ2-3; D unresolved. This TCR was recovered from a woman aged 45-65 years with alopecia areata. Some clones in this sample may be carry-over from other donors' samples. This material consisted of whole blood, taken in connection with sensitization to the hapten diphenylcyclopropenone (DPC). The CDR3 reads CSARDPAKSTDTQYF. The CDR3 region has the DNA TGCAGTGCTAGAGATCCGGCCAAATCCACAGATACGCAGTATTTT.